Below are 32 T cell receptor beta chains sequenced from a single sample in a study of T cells in Graves' hyperthyroidism and ophthalmopathy. Amplified TCR beta CDR3 regions derived from RNA transcripts. A set of HTBI primers served as the primers for a first-round RT-PCR of the TCR CDR3. TCRdb independently ran MiXCR on the multiplex PCR reads; one entry per CDR3 protein. The sample lists 650,000 to 700,000 distinct CDR3 sequences; roughly 17% were seen once. The sequenced sample consisted of blood. These receptors were collected from a man over 45 with Graves' hyperthyroidism.

This clonotype has more than one count but fewer than ten. CDR3 protein: CASSLASTGVNTEAFF. CDR3 bases: TGCGCCAGCAGCTTGGCCTCGACAGGGGTGAACACTGAAGCTTTCTTT. V gene TRBV5-1 combines with J gene TRBJ1-1; 8 bases match TRBD1. This CDR3 region has 16 residues. The germline CDR1 and CDR2 sequences are SGHRS and YFSETQ. Trimming cost V 0 bases and J 0 bases; bases outside gene matches: 4.

This clonotype was counted at least ten times. The CDR3 loop reads CASSFLGFSSYNEQFF. Written as DNA, the CDR3 is TGTGCCAGCAGTTTTCTGGGATTTAGCTCCTACAATGAGCAGTTCTTC. This sequence joins TRBV12-3 or TRBV12-4 and TRBJ2-1, with D unclear. Between the trimmed V and J ends, which lost 3 bases and 0 bases, there was a span of 12 bases. This CDR3 comprises 16 residues.

This clonotype has a count of ten or more. This chain joins TRBV27 and TRBJ1-2, with D unresolved. The CDR3 length is 11 residues. Trimming took 6 bases from V and 1 from J, leaving 3 bases between them. CDR1 is MNHEY, CDR2 SMNVEV, per germline (reference sequence). CDR3 in amino acids: CASRNNYGYTF. CDR3 DNA: TGTGCCAGCAGGAATAACTATGGCTACACCTTC.

This clonotype has a handful of counts. This chain joins TRBV19 and TRBJ1-1, with 7 positions matching TRBD1. The CDR3 is 14 residues long. V shed 2 bases and J 1 base; nucleotides not matched to a gene: 1. Germline V gene data show CDR1 as LNHDA and CDR2 as SQIVND (reference sequence). The chain's CDR3 is CASSINRGNTEAFF. In DNA, the CDR3 is TGTGCCAGTAGTATAAACAGGGGGAACACTGAAGCTTTCTTT.

The chain has TRBV20-1 and TRBJ2-7; TRBD2 might be the D (6 bases). Germline V gene lookup returns CDR1 DFQATT and CDR2 SNEGSKA (reference sequence). This CDR3 contains 15 residues. The V gene lost 6 bases and the J gene lost 3 bases, with 21 bases spanning the gap. CDR3 loop: CSAVLRSGAVYEQYF. As DNA, the CDR3 is TGCAGTGCCGTCCTTCGGTCGGGAGCCGTCTACGAGCAGTACTTC.

This clonotype was counted many times. The CDR3 sequence is CASSLAQGVRTGYGYTF. CDR3 in DNA: TGTGCCAGCAGCTTGGCCCAGGGTGTAAGGACCGGCTATGGCTACACCTTC. This sequence joins TRBV5-6 and TRBJ1-2, with D maybe TRBD1 (5 bases). V was clipped by 0 bases and J by 4 bases, with 19 bases between them. Per germline, CDR1 SGHDT and CDR2 YYEEEE. The CDR3 has 17 amino acids.

This clonotype was seen repeatedly, ten times or more. The chain links TRBV6-1 to TRBJ2-5; 8 positions match TRBD1. CDR1 is MNHNS and CDR2 is SASEGT in the germline V gene. Trimming at V came to 4 bases and at J to 5 bases, leaving 9 bases not matched to a gene. The CDR3 totals 15 residues. CDR3 region: CASSGGQGPDETQYF. In DNA form, the CDR3 reads TGTGCCAGCAGTGGAGGACAGGGCCCAGATGAGACCCAGTACTTC.

This clonotype has only a few counts. J is TRBJ2-3 and V is TRBV19; D may correspond to TRBD1 or TRBD2 (5 bases each). The CDR3 totals 14 residues. The V gene lost 5 bases and the J gene lost 5 bases, with 14 bases spanning the gap. The germline gives CDR1 LNHDA, CDR2 SQIVND (reference sequence). This CDR3 reads CASSLPGRIDTQYF. The CDR3 DNA reads TGTGCCAGTAGTCTCCCGGGACGAATAGATACGCAGTATTTT.

The sample holds many counts of this clonotype. The rearrangement joins TRBV2 to TRBJ2-2; 10 bases are shared with TRBD1. The V segment lost 7 bases and the J segment 5 bases; nucleotides outside the gene matches: 16. CDR1 and CDR2 from the germline V gene are SNHLY and FYNNEI. CDR3 size: 18 residues. The CDR3 bases are TGTGCCAGCACCCTACACCGGGACAGGGGTTTTCTAACCGGGGAGCTGTTTTTT. This codes for CASTLHRDRGFLTGELFF. The complete variable domain, with remaining parts taken from reference TRBV2 and TRBJ2-2, reads EPEVTQTPSHQVTQMGQEVILRCVPISNHLYFYWYRQILGQKVEFLVSFYNNEISEKSEIFDDQFSVERPDGSNFTLKIRSTKLEDSAMYFCASTLHRDRGFLTGELFFGEGSRLTVL.

J is TRBJ2-1 and V is TRBV27, with 8 bases that match TRBD2. The ends lost 10 bases at V and 2 bases at J; junction bases unmatched: 4. Germline CDR1 is MNHEY and CDR2 is SMNVEV (reference sequence). The CDR3 length is 13 residues. CDR3 amino acids: CATMGLAYNEQFF. The CDR3 region has the DNA TGTGCCACTATGGGACTAGCCTACAATGAGCAGTTCTTC.

With respect to this clonotype: This may be a read error: a much more frequent sequence differs by one nucleotide. The chain is built from TRBV3-1 and TRBJ2-1; no clear D. The CDR3 is made up of 13 amino acids. Germline V gene lookup returns CDR1 LGHDT and CDR2 YNNKEL (reference sequence). The CDR3 DNA sequence: TGTGCCAGCAGCCAAGCCGGCTACAATCAGCAGTTCTTC. This translates into CASSQAGYNQQFF.

This clonotype has just a few counts. The chain links TRBV7-9 to TRBJ1-3; D call uncertain. Looked up from germline, CDR1 is SEHNR and CDR2 is FQNEAQ (reference sequence). V gave up 3 bases and J gave up 9 bases, with 21 bases separating them. The CDR3 has 16 amino acids. The CDR3 coding sequence is TGTGCCAGCAGCTTCCGGTTTCCGGGGTCCCATGGCACCATATATTTT. Protein sequence: CASSFRFPGSHGTIYF.

The chain joins TRBV4-1 to TRBJ1-3, with 8 bases matching TRBD1. V was clipped by 8 bases and J by 4 bases; unmatched bases: 13. Germline CDR1 and CDR2: MGHRA and YSYEKL. This CDR3 is built from 16 residues. This CDR3 is CASHRTGMAWGNTIYF. The CDR3 nucleotides are TGCGCCAGCCACCGGACAGGGATGGCTTGGGGAAACACCATATATTTT.

The chain links TRBV6-2 or TRBV6-3 to TRBJ2-7; tentatively, D is TRBD1 (6 bases). The CDR3 has 15 residues. Germline CDR1 reads MNHEY; CDR2 reads SVGEGT. Trimming pared 5 bases from V and 2 bases from J, leaving 16 bases between. The CDR3 coding sequence is TGTGCCAGCAGTCACGGACAGCTAATTACCTACGAGCAGTACTTC. This encodes CASSHGQLITYEQYF.

This clonotype has more than one count but fewer than ten. This chain links TRBV20-1 with TRBJ1-1, with D tentatively TRBD1 (6 bases). V gave up 6 bases and J gave up 4 bases, with 12 bases separating them. CDR1 DFQATT and CDR2 SNEGSKA come from the germline V gene (reference sequence). The CDR3 sequence is 12 residues long. The CDR3 nucleotides are TGCAGTGCCCCCCCCAGGGGCACTGAAGCTTTCTTT. Translated: CSAPPRGTEAFF.

This clonotype was detected ten times or more. One end of the junction fails to match germline, which may point to a read error. This chain uses TRBV7-7 with TRBJ2-5; TRBD2 is a possible D gene (6 bases). Germline CDR1 SSHAT, CDR2 FNYEAQ (reference sequence). The CDR3 contains 13 residues. CDR3 nucleotides: TGTGCTAGCAGCTCGACTAGGCAAGAGACCCAGTACTTC. Amino acid sequence: CASSSTRQETQYF.

The rearrangement joins TRBV5-1 to TRBJ1-1; 7 nucleotides match TRBD1. The V segment lost 4 bases and the J segment 3 bases; nucleotides outside the gene matches: 6. The V gene's germline CDR1 is SGHRS and CDR2 YFSETQ. This CDR3 comprises 14 residues. CDR3 sequence: CASSPSGTDTEAFF. The CDR3 region has the DNA TGCGCCAGCAGCCCCTCCGGGACAGACACTGAAGCTTTCTTT.

This clonotype was recorded many times. The rearrangement joins TRBV7-6 to TRBJ1-1; D gene uncertain. Trimming took off 7 bases at V and 1 base at J, with 10 bases between the two ends. CDR1 and CDR2 from the germline V gene are SGHVS and FNYEAQ. The CDR3 spans 13 residues. The CDR3 loop reads CASTSDGNTEAFF. As DNA, the CDR3 is TGTGCCAGCACTTCGGACGGGAACACTGAAGCTTTCTTT.

This clonotype was counted between two and nine times. Since a much larger clone is just one base distant, this may be a read error. The V call is TRBV2, the J call TRBJ2-1; 7 bases align to TRBD2. Unmatched junction bases numbered 8, after V lost 2 bases and J lost 7 bases. There are 15 residues in the CDR3. Germline V gives CDR1 SNHLY, CDR2 FYNNEI. The CDR3 sequence: CASSERGENLNEQFF. CDR3 DNA: TGTGCCAGCAGTGAACGGGGGGAAAACTTAAATGAGCAGTTCTTC.

This clonotype has a count of ten or more. V usage is TRBV6-2 or TRBV6-3 and J usage is TRBJ1-5; D possibly corresponds to TRBD1 (5 bases). This CDR3 comprises 16 residues. V gave up 0 bases and J gave up 2 bases, with 11 bases separating them. CDR1 and CDR2 from the germline V gene are MNHEY and SVGEGT. The CDR3 region is CASSYSRQTRNQPQHF. CDR3 bases: TGTGCCAGCAGTTACTCTAGACAGACTCGCAATCAGCCCCAGCATTTT.

In its sample, this clonotype was seen many times. The chain uses TRBV5-1 and TRBJ1-5; the D is unclear. This CDR3 region has 14 residues. The V end lost 1 base, the J end lost 4 bases, and 9 bases lay between the germline ends. The germline V gene has CDR1 SGHRS and CDR2 YFSETQ. The CDR3 sequence is CASSLRQLNQPQHF. CDR3 coding DNA: TGCGCCAGCAGCTTGCGCCAGCTAAATCAGCCCCAGCATTTT.

This clonotype was counted ten times or more. V gene TRBV6-1 combines with J gene TRBJ1-2; tentatively, D is TRBD1 (5 bases). V lost 10 bases, J lost 7 bases, and 22 bases lay in between. Germline CDR1 MNHNS, CDR2 SASEGT. The CDR3 sequence is 14 residues long. Here the CDR3 reads CATEGRAYPLGYTF. The CDR3 nucleotides are TGTGCCACCGAGGGACGGGCCTACCCCCTTGGCTACACCTTC.

This clonotype was detected many times. The chain joins TRBV29-1 to TRBJ1-1; D is undetermined. V lost 4 bases to trimming and J lost 3 bases, with 15 bases between them. Germline V gene lookup returns CDR1 SQVTM and CDR2 ANQGSEA. The CDR3 is made up of 14 amino acids. The CDR3 sequence: CSVAERLTDTEAFF. CDR3 sequence (DNA): TGCAGCGTTGCGGAAAGGCTTACTGACACTGAAGCTTTCTTT.

With respect to this clonotype: Being one base from a much bigger clone, this may be a read error. This chain uses TRBV2 with TRBJ2-3; either TRBD1 or TRBD2 may fit D (5 bases each). The CDR3 is 12 amino acids. V was pared by 6 bases and J by 7 bases, with 11 bases between. CDR1 and CDR2 from the germline V gene are SNHLY and FYNNEI. CDR3 DNA sequence: TGTGCCAGCAGCCGGGGCATAAATACGCAGTATTTT. This codes for CASSRGINTQYF.

The rearrangement uses TRBV6-1 and TRBJ2-7, with D unclear. Germline V gene data show CDR1 as MNHNS and CDR2 as SASEGT. Trimming shortened V by 0 bases and J by 3 bases, and 9 bases separated the two germline ends. CDR3 length: 14 residues. As DNA, the CDR3 is TGTGCCAGCAGTGAAGCGGCAGACCACTACGAGCAGTACTTC. Translating it yields CASSEAADHYEQYF.

This clonotype was seen ten or more times. The chain couples TRBV28 to TRBJ2-1; D is perhaps TRBD2 (7 bases). Germline CDR1 and CDR2: MDHEN and SYDVKM. Trimming stripped 5 bases from V and 4 bases from J, with 18 bases between. This CDR3 spans 16 amino acids. As DNA, the CDR3 is TGTGCCAGCAGTCCCCGGGGGCTAGCGGTGTACAATGAGCAGTTCTTC. Amino acids: CASSPRGLAVYNEQFF.

On this clonotype itself: A read error may account for a junction end that differs from germline. The chain couples TRBV5-1 to TRBJ1-4; possible D gene TRBD1, 6 bases. CDR1 and CDR2 (germline): SGHRS, YFSETQ. The CDR3 contains 14 residues. CDR3 DNA sequence: TGCGCCAGCAGCCCAGGGGCGGGCGATGAAAAACTGATTTTT. The encoded protein is CASSPGAGDEKLIF.

This clonotype came up many times. This sequence joins TRBV20-1 and TRBJ2-5, with D maybe TRBD2 (5 bases). Germline CDR1 and CDR2: DFQATT and SNEGSKA (reference sequence). The CDR3 has 12 residues. The V and J ends lost 6 bases and 2 bases respectively, with 10 bases between them. DNA of the CDR3: TGCAGTGCCGGCCAGCGGCAAGAGACCCAGTACTTC. It yields the protein CSAGQRQETQYF.

This clonotype was found a few times. This rearrangement joins TRBV3-1 to TRBJ2-5, with D perhaps TRBD1 (6 bases). CDR3 length: 15 residues. Germline V gives CDR1 LGHDT, CDR2 YNNKEL (reference sequence). Trimming removed 2 bases from V and 4 bases from J, with 14 bases in between. In nucleotides, the CDR3 is TGTGCCAGCAGCCAAATGGTGACAGGACGAGAGACCCAGTACTTC. Protein: CASSQMVTGRETQYF.

This clonotype was seen a handful of times. The chain employs TRBV28 and TRBJ2-2; D remains ambiguous. This CDR3 has 13 amino acids. Germline CDR1 is MDHEN and CDR2 is SYDVKM. Trimming pared 4 bases from V and 6 bases from J, leaving 9 bases between. CDR3 sequence: CASSSPLPGELFF. The CDR3 nucleotides read TGTGCCAGCAGTTCCCCCCTCCCCGGGGAGCTGTTTTTT.

On this clonotype itself: Just one base apart from a much larger clone, this may be a read error. The chain couples TRBV7-2 to TRBJ2-1; 7 bases are shared with TRBD2. The V and J ends lost 3 bases and 4 bases, in that order; junction bases with no gene match: 15. There are 18 residues in the CDR3. Germline CDR1 and CDR2: SGHTA and FQGNSA. Here the CDR3 DNA reads TGTGCCAGCAGCTTTCCCTCCTTTCGAGGGAGGGGTTACAATGAGCAGTTCTTC. It encodes CASSFPSFRGRGYNEQFF. The entire variable domain, with the rest obtained from reference TRBV7-2 and TRBJ2-1, is as follows: GAGVSQSPSNKVTEKGKDVELRCDPISGHTALYWYRQSLGQGLEFLIYFQGNSAPDKSGLPSDRFSAERTGGSVSTLTIQRTQQEDSAVYLCASSFPSFRGRGYNEQFFGPGTRLTVL.

V is TRBV5-1 and J is TRBJ1-5; D unclear. The CDR3 has 15 residues. Deletions cut 3 bases from V and 0 bases from J, with 10 bases between. The germline gives CDR1 SGHRS, CDR2 YFSETQ. For the CDR3, the DNA is TGCGCCAGCAGCTCGGACCAGGATAGCAATCAGCCCCAGCATTTT. Translation gives CASSSDQDSNQPQHF.